Listed below are T cell receptor beta chains from one sample, sequenced in a study of neurological immune-mediated disorders. A single record per CDR3 protein comes from TCRdb applying MiXCR to the 5' RACE reads. The table lists 40,000 to 55,000 distinct CDR3 sequences, 4.5% to 7% of them singletons. Sequenced sample: CD4+ T cells from blood. The receptor source for this set is a woman aged 18-29 years with multiple sclerosis. CDR3s include the opening cysteine and the closing phenylalanine or tryptophan. Fields, in order: clone size, D gene, V gene, J gene, CDR3 DNA, CDR3 protein. D genes are given only for firm matches. A clone size is listed for some rows: how often the clone was seen (once, few, many), or a class if it is expanded.

>many|NA|TRBV5-1|TRBJ2-3
TGCGCCAGCAGCCGGGCCGGAGGGGGAGATACGCAGTATTTT
CASSRAGGGDTQYF
>many|NA|TRBV5-1|TRBJ1-2
TGCGCCAGCAGCGTTGGGAGGGGACTTTACGGCTACACCTTC
CASSVGRGLYGYTF
>many|TRBD1|TRBV20-1|TRBJ1-1
TGCAGTGCTAGAGATCTCAGGGGACAGGGAGACACTGAAGCTTTCTTT
CSARDLRGQGDTEAFF
>many|TRBD1|TRBV6-2/TRBV6-3|TRBJ2-1
TGTGCCAGCCGGTCCCGGGACAGGGGGACCGGTGAGCAGTTCTTC
CASRSRDRGTGEQFF
>many|NA|TRBV20-1|TRBJ2-3
TGCAGTGCTTGCCCAGAAAGCACAGATACGCAGTATTTT
CSACPESTDTQYF
>many|NA|TRBV6-2/TRBV6-3|TRBJ1-5
TGTGCCAGCAGCGACTCTGTTAAGCCCCAGCATTTT
CASSDSVKPQHF
>many|NA|TRBV3-1|TRBJ2-6
TGTGCCAGCAGTCGAGCACAAACTGCGGACTCTGGGGCCAACGTCCTGACTTTC
CASSRAQTADSGANVLTF
>many|TRBD2|TRBV10-3|TRBJ2-1
TGTGCCATAAGAGGACTAGCGGATGAGCAGTTCTTC
CAIRGLADEQFF
>many|NA|TRBV20-1|TRBJ1-2
TGCAGTGCTAGAGAGTGGGGCCGCCACGGAATGTATGGCTACACCTTC
CSAREWGRHGMYGYTF
>medium-sized|NA|TRBV5-1|TRBJ2-1
TGCGCCAGCAAAAGTAGACCGGCGGGGGCAAGCGATGAGCAGTTCTTC
CASKSRPAGASDEQFF
>medium-sized|TRBD2|TRBV5-1|TRBJ2-7
TGCGCCAGCAGCTTGGAGGGACTAGCGGAATACGAGCAGTACTTC
CASSLEGLAEYEQYF
>few|NA|TRBV18|TRBJ1-2
TGTGCCAGCTCACAACCAGGAGTCTATGGCTACACCTTC
CASSQPGVYGYTF
>few|NA|TRBV19|TRBJ2-3
TGTGCCAGTAGTATGGGCGGGGCCACAGATACGCAGTATTTT
CASSMGGATDTQYF
>few|NA|TRBV5-5|TRBJ2-7
TGTGCCAGCAGCCAGGGTCGTGACTACGAGCAGTACTTC
CASSQGRDYEQYF
>many|NA|TRBV3-1|TRBJ1-1
TGTGCCAGCAGCCCTGGTGGCGGAGTTGAAGCTTTCTTT
CASSPGGGVEAFF
>many|NA|TRBV7-7|TRBJ2-2
TGTGCTAGCAGCTCGAGGTCGACCGGGGAGCTGTTTTTT
CASSSRSTGELFF
>many|NA|TRBV4-2|TRBJ2-6
TGTGCCAGCAGCCAAGGGGTTTTGGAGGGCCGCCGGGCCAACGTCCTGACTTTC
CASSQGVLEGRRANVLTF
>few|NA|TRBV10-3|TRBJ2-7
TGTGCCATCAGTGAGTCTGGGCCCCACTACGAGCAGTACTTC
CAISESGPHYEQYF
>few|NA|TRBV15|TRBJ1-2
TGTGCCACCAGCAAGGACACCCTAGGACTCTATGGCTACACCTTC
CATSKDTLGLYGYTF
>many|NA|TRBV6-6|TRBJ2-3
TGTGCCAGCAGGTCCCCCCGCACAGATACGCAGTATTTT
CASRSPRTDTQYF
>many|NA|TRBV4-2|TRBJ1-5
TGTGCCAGCAGCCAAGATGGACAGCAAAATCAGCCCCAGCATTTT
CASSQDGQQNQPQHF
>few|NA|TRBV6-6|TRBJ2-2
TGTGCCAGCAGCCGGGACTACACCGGGGAGCTGTTTTTT
CASSRDYTGELFF
>many|NA|TRBV5-1|TRBJ2-1
TGCGCCAGCAGCTTGCGGTGGGGAAACAATGAGCAGTTCTTC
CASSLRWGNNEQFF
>few|NA|TRBV6-2/TRBV6-3|TRBJ2-5
TGTGCCAGCAGTTTCTCTTCTTCAGGGAAAGCGGAGACCCAGTACTTC
CASSFSSSGKAETQYF
>many|NA|TRBV5-6|TRBJ1-5
TGTGCCAGCAGCTCCCCCCGGGACACCGGCAATCAGCCCCAGCATTTT
CASSSPRDTGNQPQHF
>many|NA|TRBV7-2|TRBJ2-3
TGTGCCAGCAGCTTAGCGCATGGCGCAGATACGCAGTATTTT
CASSLAHGADTQYF
>few|NA|TRBV24-1|TRBJ1-5
TGTGCCACGTCTAGAGGGATGCGGGGTCAGCCCCAGCATTTT
CATSRGMRGQPQHF
>many|TRBD2|TRBV5-1|TRBJ2-7
TGCGCCAGCAGCGTACTAGCGGGGGGTTACGAGCAGTACTTC
CASSVLAGGYEQYF
>many|NA|TRBV6-1|TRBJ2-3
TGTGCCAGCCGTCGACAGAACTTTGGTATAGATACGCAGTATTTT
CASRRQNFGIDTQYF
>many|NA|TRBV12-3/TRBV12-4|TRBJ1-1
TGTGCCAGCAGTTCCGAACCCAACGACAGGAAAGCTTTCTTT
CASSSEPNDRKAFF
>many|NA|TRBV6-1|TRBJ2-3
TGTGCCAGCAGTGAATACCCACGAGGACGCACAGATACGCAGTATTTT
CASSEYPRGRTDTQYF
>many|TRBD2|TRBV7-2|TRBJ2-1
TGTGCCAGCAGCTTAAAACTGGGGGCGGGGGGCTCCTACAATGAGCAGTTCTTC
CASSLKLGAGGSYNEQFF
>NA|NA|TRBV19|TRBJ1-2
TGTGCCAGTAGTATAGGCAGAACTATGGACGTCTACACCTTC
CASSIGRTMDVYTF
>many|NA|TRBV20-1|TRBJ1-5
TGCAGTGCTAGCGGACAGTGGGCCGGCAATCAGCCCCAGCATTTT
CSASGQWAGNQPQHF
>many|TRBD1|TRBV7-6|TRBJ2-5
TGTGCCAGCAGCTTAGAACAGGGGGCGCGGGAGACCCAGTACTTC
CASSLEQGARETQYF
>many|TRBD2|TRBV10-3|TRBJ2-2
TGTGCCATCAGTGCGGGACTAGCGGGAGTCGGCACCGGGGAGCTGTTTTTT
CAISAGLAGVGTGELFF
>many|TRBD2|TRBV29-1|TRBJ2-1
TGCAGCGGGCGGACTAGCGGGGGGGCGTACGTACAGTTCTTC
CSGRTSGGAYVQFF
>NA|TRBD2|TRBV7-8|TRBJ2-1
TGTGCCAGCAGCAGTAGCGGGGGTGAGCAGTTCTTC
CASSSSGGEQFF
>NA|TRBD1|TRBV11-3|TRBJ1-5
TGTGCCAGCAGCTCGGGACAGGCGGGCAATCAGCCCCAGCATTTT
CASSSGQAGNQPQHF
>many|NA|TRBV12-5|TRBJ2-3
TGTGCTAGTGGCTCGGCACAGGGACGGACAGATACGCAGTATTTT
CASGSAQGRTDTQYF
>NA|NA|TRBV19|TRBJ1-2
TGTGCCAGTAGTATACAGGGTGACTATGGCTACACCTTC
CASSIQGDYGYTF
>many|NA|TRBV3-1|TRBJ2-2
TGTTTGGTGCAGACGAACACCGGGGAGCTGTTTTTT
CLVQTNTGELFF
>many|TRBD2|TRBV11-2|TRBJ2-3
TGTGCCAGCAGCTTAGACCGCGGGGGGGCCCCAGATACGCAGTATTTT
CASSLDRGGAPDTQYF
>many|NA|TRBV6-5|TRBJ2-3
TGTGCCAGCGTCGGCGAGACAGATACGCAGTATTTT
CASVGETDTQYF
>many|NA|TRBV5-1|TRBJ1-3
TGCGCCAGCGCTGGGGACGGCTACTCTGGAAACACCATATATTTT
CASAGDGYSGNTIYF
>NA|NA|TRBV5-1|TRBJ1-3
TGCGCCAGCAGTCCGGAGGTAACTGGAAACACCATATATTTT
CASSPEVTGNTIYF
>many|TRBD2|TRBV10-2|TRBJ2-5
TGCGCCAGCGGACAGCGGGAGATGGGCCAAGAGACCCAGTACTTC
CASGQREMGQETQYF
>many|NA|TRBV7-2|TRBJ1-2
TGTGCCAGCAGCTTAATCCTCTCTAGAGGCTACACCTTC
CASSLILSRGYTF
>many|TRBD1|TRBV20-1|TRBJ2-7
TGCAGTGCTCCCCGGGACAGGGGGCTTTGGGGCAACTCCTACGAGCAGTACTTC
CSAPRDRGLWGNSYEQYF
>many|NA|TRBV9|TRBJ2-1
TGTGCCAGCAGCTGGTGGGGCACAGGCGGCAATGAGCAGTTCTTC
CASSWWGTGGNEQFF